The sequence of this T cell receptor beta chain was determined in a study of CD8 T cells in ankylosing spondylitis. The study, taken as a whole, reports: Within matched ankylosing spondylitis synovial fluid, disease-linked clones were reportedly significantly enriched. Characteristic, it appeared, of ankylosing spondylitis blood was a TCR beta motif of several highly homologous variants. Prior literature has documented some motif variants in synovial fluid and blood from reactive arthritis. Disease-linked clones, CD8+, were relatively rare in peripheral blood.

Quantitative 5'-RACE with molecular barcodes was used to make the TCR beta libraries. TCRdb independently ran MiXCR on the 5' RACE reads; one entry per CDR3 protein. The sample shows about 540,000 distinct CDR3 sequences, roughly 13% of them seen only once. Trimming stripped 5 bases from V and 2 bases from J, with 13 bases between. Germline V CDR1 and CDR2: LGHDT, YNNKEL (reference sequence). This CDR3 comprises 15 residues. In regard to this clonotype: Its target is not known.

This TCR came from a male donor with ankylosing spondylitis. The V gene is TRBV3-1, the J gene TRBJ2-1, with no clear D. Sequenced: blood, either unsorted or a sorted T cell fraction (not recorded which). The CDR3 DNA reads TGTGCCAGCAGCAACTCCCTACCAGCCTACAATGAGCAGTTCTTC. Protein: CASSNSLPAYNEQFF.